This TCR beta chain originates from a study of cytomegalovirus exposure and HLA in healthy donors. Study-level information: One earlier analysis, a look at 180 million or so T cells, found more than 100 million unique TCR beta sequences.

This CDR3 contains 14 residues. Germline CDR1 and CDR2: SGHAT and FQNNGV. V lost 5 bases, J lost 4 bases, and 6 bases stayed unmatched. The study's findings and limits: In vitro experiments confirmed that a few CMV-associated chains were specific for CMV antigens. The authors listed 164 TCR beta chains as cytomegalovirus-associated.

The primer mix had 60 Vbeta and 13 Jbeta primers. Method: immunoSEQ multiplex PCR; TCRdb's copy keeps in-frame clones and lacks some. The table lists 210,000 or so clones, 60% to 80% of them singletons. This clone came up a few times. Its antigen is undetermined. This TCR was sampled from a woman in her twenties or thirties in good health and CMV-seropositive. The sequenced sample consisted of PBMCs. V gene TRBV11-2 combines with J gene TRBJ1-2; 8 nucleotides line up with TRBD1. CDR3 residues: CASSPDRASYGYTF. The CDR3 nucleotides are TGTGCCAGCAGCCCGGACAGGGCCTCCTATGGCTACACCTTC.